This is a list of T cell receptor beta chains from one sample in a study of blood T cell repertoires in COVID-19. Repertoires were generated with immunoSEQ multiplex PCR, while TCRdb's copy carries only in-frame clones and drops some. This table holds 90,000 to 130,000 clones, 82% found once. Sequenced material: peripheral blood. The receptor set was obtained from a man between 65 and 85 years old with acute or convalescent COVID-19. CDR3s include the opening cysteine and the closing phenylalanine or tryptophan. The order of the fields is J gene, D gene, clone size, V gene, CDR3 protein, CDR3 DNA. The D gene is left open where the match is weak. Expanded clones get a size class; other rows say once, few or many, or leave the size out.

TRBJ1-5,TRBD1,few,TRBV19,CASSIFQGAVQPQHF,TGTGCCAGTAGTATATTTCAGGGGGCGGTTCAGCCCCAGCATTTT
TRBJ1-6,NA,NA,TRBV28,CASTGEGSSYNSPLHF,TGTGCCAGCACGGGGGAAGGGAGCTCCTATAATTCACCCCTCCACTTT
TRBJ1-1,NA,NA,TRBV2,CASTPAGSPNTEAFF,TGTGCCAGCACCCCGGCGGGCAGCCCGAACACTGAAGCTTTCTTT
TRBJ1-5,TRBD1,NA,TRBV28,CASSLEGARGQPQHF,TGTGCCAGCAGTTTAGAGGGGGCTAGGGGTCAGCCCCAGCATTTT
TRBJ1-5,TRBD1,NA,TRBV11-2,CASSSQGARQPQHF,TGTGCCAGCAGCTCACAGGGGGCGCGTCAGCCCCAGCATTTT
TRBJ2-1,NA,NA,TRBV3-1/TRBV3-2,CASSQRGQSSSYNEQFF,TGTGCCAGCAGCCAAAGAGGACAGAGTAGCTCCTACAATGAGCAGTTCTTC
TRBJ1-2,NA,NA,TRBV5-1,CASSLGVDYGYTF,TGTGCCAGCAGCTTAGGGGTCGACTATGGCTACACCTTC
TRBJ1-1,NA,NA,TRBV12-3/TRBV12-4,CASSGQMNTEAFF,TGTGCCAGCAGTGGACAAATGAACACTGAAGCTTTCTTT
TRBJ2-1,TRBD2,NA,TRBV18,CASSPPGSGGLNEQFF,TGTGCCAGCTCACCACCAGGTAGCGGGGGATTGAATGAGCAGTTCTTC
TRBJ2-7,NA,NA,TRBV9,CASSVDFGIPSYEQYF,TGTGCCAGCAGCGTGGATTTCGGGATCCCCTCCTACGAGCAGTACTTC
TRBJ1-2,NA,few,TRBV19,CASRNQGREDYTF,TGTGCCAGTCGAAACCAGGGGCGTGAGGACTACACCTTC
TRBJ1-1,TRBD1,once,TRBV7-3,CASSLDRVAEAFF,TGTGCCAGCAGCTTAGACAGGGTTGCTGAAGCTTTCTTT
TRBJ2-5,NA,NA,TRBV7-9,CASSLSGGWETQYF,TGTGCCAGCAGCTTGTCCGGGGGATGGGAGACCCAGTACTTC
TRBJ1-1,NA,NA,TRBV20-1,CSASLGAGDTEAFF,TGCAGTGCTAGTTTGGGGGCCGGGGACACTGAAGCTTTCTTT
TRBJ2-1,TRBD1,NA,TRBV5-1,CASSLGGQEWVF,TGCGCCAGCAGCTTGGGGGGACAGGAGTGGGTCTTC
TRBJ2-5,TRBD2,NA,TRBV6-6,CASRPTSGRQETQYF,TGTGCCAGCAGGCCCACTAGCGGCAGACAAGAGACCCAGTACTTC
TRBJ1-2,NA,NA,TRBV19,CASSRLGQQNYGYTF,TGTGCCAGTAGTCGTCTGGGACAACAAAACTATGGCTACACCTTC
TRBJ2-7,NA,once,TRBV2,CASSDGQGSYEQYF,TGTGCCAGCAGTGATGGCCAGGGAAGCTACGAGCAGTACTTC
TRBJ1-5,TRBD1,NA,TRBV10-3,CAVSERQGYIQPQHF,TGTGCCGTCTCTGAGCGACAGGGTTACATTCAGCCCCAGCATTTT
TRBJ1-6,NA,NA,TRBV5-1,CASSRGEIYNSPLHF,TGCGCCAGCAGCCGGGGGGAAATCTATAATTCACCCCTCCACTTT
TRBJ2-1,TRBD2,once,TRBV5-4,CASSLGGGLAGGNEQFF,TGTGCCAGCAGCTTGGGGGGAGGACTAGCGGGAGGTAATGAGCAGTTCTTC
TRBJ2-7,TRBD1,NA,TRBV11-3,CASSLDRGSGEQYF,TGTGCCAGCAGCCTGGACAGGGGGTCGGGCGAGCAGTACTTC
TRBJ1-4,TRBD1,few,TRBV5-6,CASSSSTGWDEKLFF,TGTGCCAGCAGCTCCTCGACAGGGTGGGATGAAAAACTGTTTTTT
TRBJ2-5,NA,once,TRBV10-1,CASSESWQGGTQYF,TGCGCCAGCAGTGAGTCGTGGCAGGGAGGGACCCAGTACTTC
TRBJ1-1,NA,once,TRBV3-1/TRBV3-2,CASSQLILNTEAFF,TGTGCCAGCAGCCAGCTGATACTAAACACTGAAGCTTTCTTT
TRBJ2-1,NA,once,TRBV7-2,CASSLGSGPFNEQFF,TGTGCCAGCAGCTTAGGAAGCGGGCCCTTCAATGAGCAGTTCTTC
TRBJ2-3,NA,NA,TRBV5-1,CASSFRGYNTDTQYF,TGCGCCAGCAGCTTTCGCGGGTATAATACAGATACGCAGTATTTT
TRBJ2-7,NA,NA,TRBV4-1,CASSQEPGHHSYEQYF,TGCGCCAGCAGCCAAGAACCGGGACACCACTCCTACGAGCAGTACTTC
TRBJ1-3,NA,NA,TRBV6-5,CASSWGGPGNTIYF,TGTGCCAGCAGTTGGGGGGGCCCTGGAAACACCATATATTTT
TRBJ2-2,NA,NA,TRBV5-5,CASSFGDTGELFF,TGTGCCAGCAGCTTTGGAGACACCGGGGAGCTGTTTTTT
TRBJ1-5,NA,NA,TRBV6-5,CASSLAEYQPQHF,TGTGCCAGCTCTTTGGCGGAGTATCAGCCCCAGCATTTT